This T cell receptor (beta chain) was captured by sequencing in a study of blood T cell repertoires in COVID-19. Whole-study context: The United States, Italy and Spain were the sources of the acute and convalescent COVID-19 samples.

Sequencing was performed with immunoSEQ multiplex PCR; in TCRdb, only in-frame clones are kept and a portion is missing. The table has over 25,000 clones, 84% seen once; the top ten hold less than 15%. With V trimmed by 6 bases and J by 5 bases, 11 bases remained unmatched. Looked up from germline, CDR1 is LGHDT and CDR2 is YNNKEL (reference sequence). The CDR3 has 16 amino acids. The TCR comes from a human donor in a cohort sampled during active COVID-19. Sequences were obtained from peripheral blood. The chain links TRBV3-1 (or the pseudogene TRBV3-2) to TRBJ2-3; 10 nucleotides line up with TRBD2. The CDR3 spells CASSRRSGGALDTQYF. Here the CDR3 DNA reads TGTGCCAGCAGTCGGCGGAGCGGGGGGGCCTTAGATACGCAGTATTTT.